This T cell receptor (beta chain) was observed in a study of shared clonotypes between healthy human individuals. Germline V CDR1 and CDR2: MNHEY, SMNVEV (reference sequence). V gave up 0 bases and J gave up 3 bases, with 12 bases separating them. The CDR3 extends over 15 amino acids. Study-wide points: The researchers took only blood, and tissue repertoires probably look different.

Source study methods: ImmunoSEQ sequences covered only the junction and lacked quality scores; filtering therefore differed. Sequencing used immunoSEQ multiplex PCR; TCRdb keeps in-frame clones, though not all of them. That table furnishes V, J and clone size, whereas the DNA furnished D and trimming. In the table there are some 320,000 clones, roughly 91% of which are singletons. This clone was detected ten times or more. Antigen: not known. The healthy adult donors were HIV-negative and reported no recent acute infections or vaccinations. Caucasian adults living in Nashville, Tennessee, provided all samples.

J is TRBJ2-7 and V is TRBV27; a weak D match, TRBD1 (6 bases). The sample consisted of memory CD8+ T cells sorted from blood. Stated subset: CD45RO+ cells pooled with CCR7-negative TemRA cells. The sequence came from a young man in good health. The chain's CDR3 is CASSLSETGNYEQYF. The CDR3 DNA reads TGTGCCAGCAGTTTATCCGAGACAGGCAACTACGAGCAGTACTTC.